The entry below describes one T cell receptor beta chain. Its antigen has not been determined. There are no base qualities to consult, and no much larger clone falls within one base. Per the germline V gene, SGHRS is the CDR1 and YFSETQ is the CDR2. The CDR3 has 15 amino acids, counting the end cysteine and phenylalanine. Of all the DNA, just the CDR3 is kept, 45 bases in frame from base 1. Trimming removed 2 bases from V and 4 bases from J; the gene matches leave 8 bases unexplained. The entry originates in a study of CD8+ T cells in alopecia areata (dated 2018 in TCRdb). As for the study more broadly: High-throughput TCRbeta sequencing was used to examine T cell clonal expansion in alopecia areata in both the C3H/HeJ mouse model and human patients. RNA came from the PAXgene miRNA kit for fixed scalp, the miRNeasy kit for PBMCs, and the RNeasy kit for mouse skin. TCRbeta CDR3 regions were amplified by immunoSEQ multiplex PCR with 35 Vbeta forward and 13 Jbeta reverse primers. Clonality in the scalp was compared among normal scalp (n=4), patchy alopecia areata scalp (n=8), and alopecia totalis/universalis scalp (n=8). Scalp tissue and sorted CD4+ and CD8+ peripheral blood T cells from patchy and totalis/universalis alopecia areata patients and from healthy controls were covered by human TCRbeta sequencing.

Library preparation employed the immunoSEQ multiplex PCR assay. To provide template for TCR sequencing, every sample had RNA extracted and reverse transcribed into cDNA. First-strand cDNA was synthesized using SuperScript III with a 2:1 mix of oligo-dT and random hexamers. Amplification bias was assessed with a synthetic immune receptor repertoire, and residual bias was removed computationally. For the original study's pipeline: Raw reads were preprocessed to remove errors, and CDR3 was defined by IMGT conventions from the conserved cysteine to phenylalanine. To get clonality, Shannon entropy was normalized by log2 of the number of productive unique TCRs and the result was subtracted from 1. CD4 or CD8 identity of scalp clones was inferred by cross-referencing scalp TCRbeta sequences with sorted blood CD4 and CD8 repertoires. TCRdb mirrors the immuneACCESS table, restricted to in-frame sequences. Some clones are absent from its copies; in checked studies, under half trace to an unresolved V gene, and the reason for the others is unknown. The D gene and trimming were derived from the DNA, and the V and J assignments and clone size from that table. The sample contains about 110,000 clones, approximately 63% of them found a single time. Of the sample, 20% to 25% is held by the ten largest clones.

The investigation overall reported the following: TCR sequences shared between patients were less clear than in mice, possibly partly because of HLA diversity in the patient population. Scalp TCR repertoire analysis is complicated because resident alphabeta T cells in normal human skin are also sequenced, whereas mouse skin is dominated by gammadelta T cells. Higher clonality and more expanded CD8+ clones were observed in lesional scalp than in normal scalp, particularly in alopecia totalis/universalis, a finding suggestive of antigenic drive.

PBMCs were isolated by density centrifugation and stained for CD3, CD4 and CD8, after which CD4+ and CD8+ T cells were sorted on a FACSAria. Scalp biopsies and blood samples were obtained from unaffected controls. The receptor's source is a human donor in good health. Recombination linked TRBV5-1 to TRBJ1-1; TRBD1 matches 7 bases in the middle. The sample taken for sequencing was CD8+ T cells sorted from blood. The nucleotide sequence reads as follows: TGCGCCAGCAGCTTATTGACAGGGATGGGCACTGAAGCTTTCTTT. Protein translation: CASSLLTGMGTEAFF.